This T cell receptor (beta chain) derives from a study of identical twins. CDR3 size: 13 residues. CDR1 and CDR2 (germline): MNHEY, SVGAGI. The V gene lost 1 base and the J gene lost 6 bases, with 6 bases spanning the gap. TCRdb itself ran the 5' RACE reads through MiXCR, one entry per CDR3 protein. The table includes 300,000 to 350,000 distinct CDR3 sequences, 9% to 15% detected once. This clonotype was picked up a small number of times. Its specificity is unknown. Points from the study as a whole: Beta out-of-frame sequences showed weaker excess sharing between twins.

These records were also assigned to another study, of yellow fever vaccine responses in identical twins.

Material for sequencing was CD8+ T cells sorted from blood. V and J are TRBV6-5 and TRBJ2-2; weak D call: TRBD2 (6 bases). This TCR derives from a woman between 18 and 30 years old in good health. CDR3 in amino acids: CASSYWGAGELFF. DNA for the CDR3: TGTGCCAGCAGTTACTGGGGGGCCGGGGAGCTGTTTTTT.